What follows are 28 T cell receptor beta chains derived from one specimen sequenced in a study of cytomegalovirus exposure and HLA in healthy donors. Primers included in the PCR were 60 Vbeta and 13 Jbeta primers. This table comes from immunoSEQ multiplex PCR, and its TCRdb copy is limited to in-frame clones, with some not included. The sample has about 150,000 clones; roughly 74% are singletons. The specimen was PBMCs. The receptor source for this set is a man between 18 and 35 years old in good health and CMV-seronegative.

The chain uses TRBV13 and TRBJ1-4, with 7 bases identical to TRBD1. Looked up from germline, CDR1 is PRHDT and CDR2 is FYEKMQ (reference sequence). The V gene end was trimmed by 3 bases and the J gene end by 12 bases; junction bases not matched to a gene: 10. The CDR3 contains 14 residues. CDR3 region: CASSFRQGEKELFF. The CDR3 DNA sequence: TGTGCCAGCAGCTTTCGGCAGGGGGAAAAGGAACTGTTTTTT.

The chain joins TRBV6-6 to TRBJ2-2; D unresolved. The CDR3 spans 15 residues. Trimming took off 2 bases at V and 3 bases at J, with 10 bases between the two ends. From germline, CDR1 is MNHNY and CDR2 SVGAGI (reference sequence). CDR3 coding DNA: TGTGCCAGCAGTTACACAATCTTGGACACCGGGGAGCTGTTTTTT. It codes for CASSYTILDTGELFF.

This clone was seen only a few times. This chain uses TRBV28 with TRBJ1-6; no definite D call. Germline CDR1 is MDHEN and CDR2 is SYDVKM. V lost 5 bases and J 2 bases, leaving 4 bases between the germline ends. This CDR3 region has 13 residues. CDR3 region: CASSSAYNSPLHF. For the CDR3, the DNA is TGTGCCAGCAGTAGCGCCTATAATTCACCCCTCCACTTT.

The V call is TRBV5-1, the J call TRBJ2-5; tentative D call: TRBD2 (6 bases). The CDR3 loop spans 16 amino acids. Deletions cut 0 bases from V and 1 base from J, with 13 bases between. In germline, CDR1 is SGHRS, CDR2 YFSETQ. The CDR3: CASSLGVGGLQETQYF. As DNA, the CDR3 is TGCGCCAGCAGCTTGGGGGTCGGGGGACTCCAAGAGACCCAGTACTTC.

This rearrangement joins TRBV6-5 to TRBJ1-5; 9 bases fit TRBD1. V trimming: 4 bases; J trimming: 7 bases; junction bases outside the gene matches: 8. Germline-derived CDR1 and CDR2 are MNHEY and SVGAGI. The CDR3 sequence is 15 residues long. CDR3 DNA sequence: TGTGCCAGCAGTTCTGCACAGGGGGCCAACCAGCCCCAGCATTTT. Amino acids: CASSSAQGANQPQHF.

The chain links TRBV23-1 to TRBJ2-5; the D gene is possibly TRBD2 (5 bases). TRBV23-1 is an ORF for which the function is uncertain. The CDR3 covers 12 residues. V was shortened by 4 bases and J by 8 bases, with 11 bases between the two germline ends. The CDR3 protein is CASSLERLTQYF. The CDR3, as DNA: TGCGCCAGCAGTCTCGAGCGGCTCACCCAGTACTTC.

The gene calls are TRBV9 and TRBJ2-2, with a weak D call TRBD1 (6 bases). The V end lost 4 bases, the J end lost 3 bases, and 22 bases lay between the germline ends. Germline CDR1 reads SGDLS; CDR2 reads YYNGEE. This CDR3 is 18 amino acids long. The CDR3 sequence is CASSNPDLVRGHTGELFF. CDR3 DNA sequence: TGTGCCAGCAGCAACCCAGATTTGGTCAGGGGTCACACCGGGGAGCTGTTTTTT.

The chain combines TRBV2 with TRBJ1-4; 11 bases agree with TRBD1. Germline V gene lookup returns CDR1 SNHLY and CDR2 FYNNEI. The length of the CDR3 is 13 residues. J gave up 15 bases and V 6 bases, and 9 bases lay outside the gene matches. CDR3 DNA: TGTGCCAGCAGCGGGACAGGGGGTCCCTGTTTGTTTTTT. Translation: CASSGTGGPCLFF.

The chain recombines TRBV6-5 with TRBJ1-2; D is unclear. This CDR3 comprises 14 residues. In germline, CDR1 is MNHEY, CDR2 SVGAGI. Trimming pared 2 bases from V and 6 bases from J, leaving 13 bases between. In nucleotides, the CDR3 is TGTGCCAGCAGTTACAAGTCCGGGGTCCATGGCTACACCTTC. Residues: CASSYKSGVHGYTF.

This clone was seen more than once but under ten times. V and J are TRBV6-1 and TRBJ1-1; D may be TRBD1 (5 bases). CDR1 is MNHNS and CDR2 is SASEGT in the germline V gene. Trimming removed 4 bases from V and 1 base from J, with 16 bases in between. This CDR3 spans 16 amino acids. CDR3: CASSALGVGANTEAFF. In DNA form, the CDR3 reads TGTGCCAGCAGTGCCTTAGGTGTAGGGGCGAACACTGAAGCTTTCTTT.

There are a few counts of this clone. V usage is TRBV19 and J usage is TRBJ1-2; D might be TRBD1 (6 bases). Germline V gene sequence: CDR1 LNHDA, CDR2 SQIVND (reference sequence). Trimming removed 4 bases at V and 7 bases at J, with 10 bases between. The CDR3 contains 12 residues. The CDR3 protein is CASSNTGLGYTF. CDR3 sequence (DNA): TGTGCCAGTAGTAACACAGGGCTTGGCTACACCTTC.

The chain recombines TRBV30 with TRBJ1-4; D is possibly TRBD1 (6 bases). Germline CDR1 reads GTSNPN; CDR2 reads SVGIG (reference sequence). This CDR3 comprises 15 residues. Trimming pared 0 bases from V and 5 bases from J, leaving 13 bases between. In nucleotides, the CDR3 is TGTGCCTGGAGTGTACTAGGGGGTGGGAATGAAAAACTGTTTTTT. It encodes CAWSVLGGGNEKLFF.

This chain joins TRBV2 and TRBJ2-7, with D possibly TRBD1 on 5 matching bases. The CDR3 extends over 15 amino acids. V lost 4 bases, J lost 4 bases, and 17 bases lay in between. Germline values: CDR1 SNHLY, CDR2 FYNNEI. The CDR3 is CASSVVAGPLYEQYF. CDR3 sequence (DNA): TGTGCCAGCAGTGTCGTGGCAGGGCCTCTGTACGAGCAGTACTTC.

The chain joins TRBV30 to TRBJ1-5; 9 bases are a match to TRBD1. With 6 bases clipped from V and 0 bases from J, the junction kept 9 bases outside the gene matches. The CDR3 consists of 16 residues. The germline V gene encodes CDR1 GTSNPN and CDR2 SVGIG (reference sequence). The CDR3 nucleotides are TGTGCCTGCGAGCCCGGGACAGGGTTTAGCAATCAGCCCCAGCATTTT. Its protein is CACEPGTGFSNQPQHF. Full variable domain (outside the CDR3, taken from reference TRBV30 and TRBJ1-5): SQTIHQWPATLVQPVGSPLSLECTVEGTSNPNLYWYRQAAGRGLQLLFYSVGIGQISSEVPQNLSASRPQDRQFILSSKKLLLSDSGFYLCACEPGTGFSNQPQHFGDGTRLSIL.

This clone was seen a handful of times. This chain connects TRBV7-2 to TRBJ1-2; TRBD1 is a possible D gene (6 bases). V shed 1 base and J shed 2 bases, with 11 bases lying between them. This CDR3 region has 15 residues. The germline gives CDR1 SGHTA, CDR2 FQGNSA. The CDR3 protein is CASSLVWTVNYGYTF. Written as DNA, the CDR3 is TGTGCCAGCAGCTTAGTTTGGACAGTCAACTATGGCTACACCTTC.

This clone occurred a few times. The V gene is TRBV13, the J gene TRBJ1-1; 7 nucleotides align to TRBD1. Germline CDR1 is PRHDT and CDR2 is FYEKMQ (reference sequence). Trimming took 4 bases from V and 7 from J; bases not matched to a gene: 6. The CDR3 consists of 13 residues. CDR3 coding DNA: TGTGCCAGCAGCTCTCCCGGGACAGTTGAAGCTTTCTTT. This gives the protein CASSSPGTVEAFF.

The chain uses TRBV28 and TRBJ1-5, with D maybe TRBD1 (6 bases). Germline-derived CDR1 and CDR2 are MDHEN and SYDVKM. CDR3 length: 15 residues. V lost 4 bases, J lost 5 bases, and 15 bases lay in between. This CDR3 is CASSSFRGYDQPQHF. CDR3 coding DNA: TGTGCCAGCAGTTCTTTCAGGGGATACGATCAGCCCCAGCATTTT.

A single count supports this clone. This CDR3 is CASSQTDILDTIYF. For the CDR3, the DNA is TGCGCCAGCAGCCAGACCGACATTTTGGACACCATATATTTT. The V gene is TRBV4-1, the J gene TRBJ1-3; D is unclear. The CDR3 length is 14 residues. V lost 3 bases to trimming and J lost 8 bases, with 14 bases between them. Per germline, CDR1 MGHRA and CDR2 YSYEKL.

The rearrangement links TRBV30 to TRBJ2-5; 7 bases map to TRBD2. The germline V gene encodes CDR1 GTSNPN and CDR2 SVGIG (reference sequence). The CDR3 runs 13 residues. V shed 6 bases and J 1 base; nucleotides not matched to a gene: 5. The CDR3 coding sequence is TGTGCCTGCTCGTCTAGCGGCCAAGAGACCCAGTACTTC. It specifies CACSSSGQETQYF.

To note about this clone: The junction departs from germline at one end; a sequencing error may be responsible. The rearrangement links TRBV7-7 to TRBJ2-5, with TRBD2 matching over 9 bases. CDR3 size: 14 residues. Germline values: CDR1 SSHAT, CDR2 FNYEAQ (reference sequence). CDR3 sequence: CASSNRGLAGTQYF. Written as DNA, the CDR3 is TGTGCTAGCAGCAATCGGGGGCTAGCGGGAACCCAGTACTTC.

This chain uses TRBV28 with TRBJ1-3, with 11 bases matching TRBD1. CDR1 MDHEN and CDR2 SYDVKM come from the germline V gene. This CDR3 is built from 17 residues. V lost 3 bases and J lost 0; bases outside the gene matches: 4. The CDR3 sequence: CASSFEGTGGSGNTIYF. CDR3 DNA sequence: TGTGCCAGCAGTTTCGAGGGGACAGGGGGCTCTGGAAACACCATATATTTT. Filled out from reference TRBV28 and TRBJ1-3, the complete variable domain reads DVKVTQSSRYLVKRTGEKVFLECVQDMDHENMFWYRQDPGLGLRLIYFSYDVKMKEKGDIPEGYSVSREKKERFSLILESASTNQTSMYLCASSFEGTGGSGNTIYFGEGSWLTVV.

V gene TRBV6-5 combines with J gene TRBJ1-4; no firm D call. CDR1 is MNHEY, CDR2 SVGAGI, per germline. The CDR3 runs 13 residues. Trimming stripped 8 bases from V and 1 base from J, with 8 bases between. CDR3 coding DNA: TGTGCCAGCGGGAGAAAAACTAATGAAAAACTGTTTTTT. It translates to CASGRKTNEKLFF.

This rearrangement joins TRBV14 to TRBJ2-1, with 8 bases lining up with TRBD1. The V gene end was trimmed by 2 bases and the J gene end by 1 base; junction bases not matched to a gene: 7. Germline V gene data show CDR1 as SGHDN and CDR2 as FVKESK. The CDR3 totals 17 residues. CDR3 protein: CASSQKIDRGSYNEQFF. The CDR3 DNA reads as TGTGCCAGCAGCCAAAAAATAGACAGGGGATCCTACAATGAGCAGTTCTTC. Variable domain in full (rest from reference TRBV14 and TRBJ2-1): EAGVTQFPSHSVIEKGQTVTLRCDPISGHDNLYWYRRVMGKEIKFLLHFVKESKQDESGMPNNRFLAERTGGTYSTLKVQPAELEDSGVYFCASSQKIDRGSYNEQFFGPGTRLTVL.

The V gene is TRBV19, the J gene TRBJ1-5; TRBD1 might be the D (6 bases). V gave up 3 bases and J gave up 3 bases, with 18 bases separating them. Germline values: CDR1 LNHDA, CDR2 SQIVND (reference sequence). The CDR3 sequence is 17 residues long. CDR3 in amino acids: CASSMSWGTLDNQPQHF. The CDR3, as DNA: TGTGCCAGTAGTATGAGCTGGGGGACACTGGACAATCAGCCCCAGCATTTT.

This clone was picked up a small number of times. The chain links TRBV2 to TRBJ2-6; D uncertain. V lost 11 bases to trimming and J lost 4 bases, with 24 bases between them. Looked up from germline, CDR1 is SNHLY and CDR2 is FYNNEI. The CDR3 is 17 amino acids. The DNA of the CDR3 is TGTGCCTTCCATGAGGCCCTTGATTGGTTAGGGGCCAACGTCCTGACTTTC. Translated: CAFHEALDWLGANVLTF.

This CDR3 reads CASSLAGGDRMNTEAFF. CDR3 DNA: TGCGCCAGCAGCTTGGCCGGAGGGGACAGAATGAACACTGAAGCTTTCTTT. This chain links TRBV5-1 with TRBJ1-1, with 7 bases matching TRBD1. V lost 0 bases, J lost 0 bases, and 8 bases stayed unmatched. CDR1 and CDR2 from the germline V gene are SGHRS and YFSETQ. This CDR3 spans 17 amino acids.

The chain joins TRBV7-9 to TRBJ1-2; TRBD1 matches 7 bases. The CDR3 covers 17 residues. The germline V gene encodes CDR1 SEHNR and CDR2 FQNEAQ (reference sequence). The J segment lost 8 bases and the V segment lost 1 base, leaving 16 bases of the junction unmatched. The CDR3 protein is CASSLGRQGLGSGGYTF. The CDR3 nucleotides are TGTGCCAGCAGCTTAGGAAGACAGGGCTTAGGCTCCGGCGGCTACACCTTC.

This clone was observed a single time. The chain carries TRBV9 and TRBJ2-1; 11 bases are a match to TRBD2. V gave up 4 bases and J gave up 7 bases; unmatched junction bases: 4. This CDR3 region has 14 residues. Per the germline V gene, CDR1 is SGDLS and CDR2 is YYNGEE. CDR3 region: CASSPIAGGNEQFF. CDR3 coding DNA: TGTGCCAGCAGCCCAATAGCGGGGGGGAATGAGCAGTTCTTC.